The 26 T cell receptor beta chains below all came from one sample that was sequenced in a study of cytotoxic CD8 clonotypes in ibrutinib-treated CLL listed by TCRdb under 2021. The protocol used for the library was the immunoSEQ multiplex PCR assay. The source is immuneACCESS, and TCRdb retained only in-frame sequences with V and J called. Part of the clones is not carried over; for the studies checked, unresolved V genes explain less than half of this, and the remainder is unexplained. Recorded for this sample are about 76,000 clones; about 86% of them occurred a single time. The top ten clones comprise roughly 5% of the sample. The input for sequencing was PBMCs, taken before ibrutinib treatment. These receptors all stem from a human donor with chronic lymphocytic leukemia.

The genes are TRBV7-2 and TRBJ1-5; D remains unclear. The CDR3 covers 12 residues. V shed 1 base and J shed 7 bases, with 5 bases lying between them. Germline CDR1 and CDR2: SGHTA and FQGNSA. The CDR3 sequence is CASSLGRQPQHF. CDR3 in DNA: TGTGCCAGCAGCTTAGGCAGGCAGCCCCAGCATTTT.

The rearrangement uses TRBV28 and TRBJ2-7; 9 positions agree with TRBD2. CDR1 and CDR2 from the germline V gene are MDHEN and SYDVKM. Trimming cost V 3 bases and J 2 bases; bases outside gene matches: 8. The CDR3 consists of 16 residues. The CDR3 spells CASSFPSGMLTYEQYF. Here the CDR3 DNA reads TGTGCCAGCAGTTTCCCTAGCGGGATGCTTACCTACGAGCAGTACTTC.

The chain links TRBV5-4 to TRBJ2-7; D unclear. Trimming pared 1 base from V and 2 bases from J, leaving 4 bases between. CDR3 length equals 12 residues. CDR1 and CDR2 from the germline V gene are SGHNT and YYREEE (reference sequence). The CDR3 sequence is CASSLSAYEQYF. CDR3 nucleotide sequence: TGTGCCAGCAGCTTGTCAGCCTACGAGCAGTACTTC.

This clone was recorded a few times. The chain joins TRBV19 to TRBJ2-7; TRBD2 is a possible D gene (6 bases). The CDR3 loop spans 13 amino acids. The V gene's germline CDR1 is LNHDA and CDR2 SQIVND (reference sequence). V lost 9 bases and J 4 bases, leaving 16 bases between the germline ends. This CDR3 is CASRPGLAYEQYF. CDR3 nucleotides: TGTGCCAGCCGACCGGGACTGGCTTACGAGCAGTACTTC.

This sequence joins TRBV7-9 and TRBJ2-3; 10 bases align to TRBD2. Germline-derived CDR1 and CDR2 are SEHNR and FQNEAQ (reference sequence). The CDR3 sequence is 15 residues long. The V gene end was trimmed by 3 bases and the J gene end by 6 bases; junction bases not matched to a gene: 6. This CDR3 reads CASSLLTSGMDTQYF. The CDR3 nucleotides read TGTGCCAGCAGCTTGCTTACTAGCGGGATGGATACGCAGTATTTT.

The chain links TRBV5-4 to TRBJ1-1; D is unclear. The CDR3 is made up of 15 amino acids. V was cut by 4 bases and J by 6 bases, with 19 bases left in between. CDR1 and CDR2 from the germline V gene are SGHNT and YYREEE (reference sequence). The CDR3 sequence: CASSPESWSVAEAFF. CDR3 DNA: TGTGCCAGCAGCCCAGAGAGTTGGAGCGTGGCTGAAGCTTTCTTT.

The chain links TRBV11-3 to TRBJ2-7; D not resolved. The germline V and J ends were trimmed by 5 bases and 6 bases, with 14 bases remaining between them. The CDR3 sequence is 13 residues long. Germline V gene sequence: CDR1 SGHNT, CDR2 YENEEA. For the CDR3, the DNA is TGTGCCAGCAGCCCGACCATCGTGGGCGAGCAGTACTTC. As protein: CASSPTIVGEQYF.

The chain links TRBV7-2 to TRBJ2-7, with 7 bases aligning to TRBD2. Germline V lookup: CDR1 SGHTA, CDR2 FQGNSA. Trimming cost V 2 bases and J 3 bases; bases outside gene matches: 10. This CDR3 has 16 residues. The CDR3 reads CASSLRFLAGSYEQYF. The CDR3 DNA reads TGTGCCAGCAGCTTAAGGTTTTTAGCGGGCAGCTACGAGCAGTACTTC.

This CDR3 reads CAWSVGDSSYEQYF. In nucleotides, the CDR3 is TGTGCCTGGAGTGTAGGGGACAGTTCCTACGAGCAGTACTTC. The V call is TRBV30, the J call TRBJ2-7; 7 bases fit TRBD1. V shed 0 bases, J shed 1 base, and the junction held 3 bases outside the gene matches. Germline lookup yields CDR1 GTSNPN and CDR2 SVGIG (reference sequence). CDR3 size: 14 residues.

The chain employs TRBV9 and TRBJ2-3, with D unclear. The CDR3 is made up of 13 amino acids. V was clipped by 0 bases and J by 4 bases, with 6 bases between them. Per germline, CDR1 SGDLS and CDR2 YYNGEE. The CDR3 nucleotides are TGTGCCAGCAGCGTAGGAGGTTCAGATACGCAGTATTTT. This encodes CASSVGGSDTQYF.

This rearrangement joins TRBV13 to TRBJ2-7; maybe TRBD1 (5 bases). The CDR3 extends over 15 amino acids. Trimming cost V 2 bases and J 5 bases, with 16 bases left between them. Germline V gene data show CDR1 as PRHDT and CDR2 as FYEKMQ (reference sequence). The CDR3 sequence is CASSLTGYFLDEQYF. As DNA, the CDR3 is TGTGCCAGCAGCTTAACAGGATACTTTTTGGACGAGCAGTACTTC.

CDR3 DNA: TGTGCCAGCAGGATTGGAGGGGGCACTGAAGCTTTCTTT. Amino acids: CASRIGGGTEAFF. The chain couples TRBV28 to TRBJ1-1; a weak D match, TRBD1 (6 bases). This CDR3 contains 13 residues. Germline V gene lookup returns CDR1 MDHEN and CDR2 SYDVKM. The ends were cut back, 6 bases at V and 4 bases at J, with 12 bases in the middle.

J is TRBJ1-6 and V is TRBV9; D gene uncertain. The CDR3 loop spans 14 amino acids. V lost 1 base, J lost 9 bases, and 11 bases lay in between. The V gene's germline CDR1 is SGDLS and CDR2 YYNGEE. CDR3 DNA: TGTGCCAGCAGCGTAAGGGCAGAGGGTTCACCCCTCCACTTT. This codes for CASSVRAEGSPLHF.

The CDR3 coding sequence is TGTGCCATCAGTGCTACACCGGGACAGGGAGGTGGCTACACCTTC. Encoded protein: CAISATPGQGGGYTF. V and J are TRBV10-3 and TRBJ1-2; 9 nucleotides match TRBD1. The trim removed 4 bases at V and 7 bases at J, leaving 10 bases unmatched. Germline loops: CDR1 ENHRY, CDR2 SYGVKD. This CDR3 region has 15 residues.

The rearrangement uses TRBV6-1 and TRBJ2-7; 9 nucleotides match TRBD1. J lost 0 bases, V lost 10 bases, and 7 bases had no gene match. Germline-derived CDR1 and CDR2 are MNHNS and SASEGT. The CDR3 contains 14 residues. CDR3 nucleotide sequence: TGTGCCACTACACCGGGACAGGGCTCCTACGAGCAGTACTTC. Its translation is CATTPGQGSYEQYF.

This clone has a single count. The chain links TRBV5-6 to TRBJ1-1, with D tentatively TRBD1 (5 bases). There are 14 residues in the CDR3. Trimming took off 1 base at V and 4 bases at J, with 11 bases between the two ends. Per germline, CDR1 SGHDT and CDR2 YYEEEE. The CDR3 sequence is CASSLLGVGTEAFF. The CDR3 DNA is TGTGCCAGCAGCTTGTTGGGGGTGGGCACTGAAGCTTTCTTT.

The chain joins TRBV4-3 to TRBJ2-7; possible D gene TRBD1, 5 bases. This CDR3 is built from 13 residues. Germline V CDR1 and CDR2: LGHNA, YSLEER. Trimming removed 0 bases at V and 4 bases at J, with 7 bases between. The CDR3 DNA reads TGCGCCAGCAGCCAAGACAGGGTGTACGAGCAGTACTTC. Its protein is CASSQDRVYEQYF.

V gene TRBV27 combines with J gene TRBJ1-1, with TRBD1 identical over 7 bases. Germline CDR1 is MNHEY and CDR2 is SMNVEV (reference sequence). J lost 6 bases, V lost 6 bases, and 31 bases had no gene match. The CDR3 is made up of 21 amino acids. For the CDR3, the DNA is TGTGCCAGCAGCACAAAGACAGGGTCTTTTCCGGATAATAAAAGCGATGCTGAAGCTTTCTTT. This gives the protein CASSTKTGSFPDNKSDAEAFF.

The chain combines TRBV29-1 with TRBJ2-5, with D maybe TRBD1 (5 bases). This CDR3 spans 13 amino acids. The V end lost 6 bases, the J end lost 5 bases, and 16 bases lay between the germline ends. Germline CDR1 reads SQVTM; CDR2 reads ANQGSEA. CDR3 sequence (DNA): TGCAGCGTCCTCACAGGCCCCCACGAGACCCAGTACTTC. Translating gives CSVLTGPHETQYF. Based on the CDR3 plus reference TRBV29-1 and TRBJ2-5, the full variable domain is SAVISQKPSRDICQRGTSLTIQCQVDSQVTMMFWYRQQPGQSLTLIATANQGSEATYESGFVIDKFPISRPNLTFSTLTVSNMSPEDSSIYLCSVLTGPHETQYFGPGTRLLVL.

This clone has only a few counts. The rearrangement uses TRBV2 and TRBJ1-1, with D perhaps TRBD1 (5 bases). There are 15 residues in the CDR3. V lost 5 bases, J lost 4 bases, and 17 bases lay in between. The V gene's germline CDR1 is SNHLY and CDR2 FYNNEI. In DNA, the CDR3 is TGTGCCAGCAGTACCCACAGGTCAGGGAGCACTGAAGCTTTCTTT. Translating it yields CASSTHRSGSTEAFF.

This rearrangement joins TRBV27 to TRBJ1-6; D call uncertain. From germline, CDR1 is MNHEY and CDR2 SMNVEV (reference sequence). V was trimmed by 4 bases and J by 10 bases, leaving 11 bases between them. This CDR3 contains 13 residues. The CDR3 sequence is CASSSKRGSPLHF. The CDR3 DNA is TGTGCCAGCAGTTCGAAACGCGGATCACCCCTCCACTTT.

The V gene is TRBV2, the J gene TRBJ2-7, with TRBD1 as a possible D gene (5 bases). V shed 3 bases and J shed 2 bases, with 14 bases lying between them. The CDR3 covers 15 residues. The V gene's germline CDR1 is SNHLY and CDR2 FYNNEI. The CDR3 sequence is CASSEGQQATYEQYF. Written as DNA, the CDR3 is TGTGCCAGCAGTGAGGGGCAGCAAGCCACCTACGAGCAGTACTTC. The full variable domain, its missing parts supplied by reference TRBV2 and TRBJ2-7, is EPEVTQTPSHQVTQMGQEVILRCVPISNHLYFYWYRQILGQKVEFLVSFYNNEISEKSEIFDDQFSVERPDGSNFTLKIRSTKLEDSAMYFCASSEGQQATYEQYFGPGTRLTVT.

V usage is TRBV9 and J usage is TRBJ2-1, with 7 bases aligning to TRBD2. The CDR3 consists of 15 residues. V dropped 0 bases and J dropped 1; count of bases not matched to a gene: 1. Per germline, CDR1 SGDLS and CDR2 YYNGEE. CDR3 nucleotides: TGTGCCAGCAGCGTAGGGGACTATTCCTACAATGAGCAGTTCTTC. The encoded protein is CASSVGDYSYNEQFF. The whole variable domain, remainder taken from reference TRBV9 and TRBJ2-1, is DSGVTQTPKHLITATGQRVTLRCSPRSGDLSVYWYQQSLDQGLQFLIQYYNGEERAKGNILERFSAQQFPDLHSELNLSSLELGDSALYFCASSVGDYSYNEQFFGPGTRLTVL.

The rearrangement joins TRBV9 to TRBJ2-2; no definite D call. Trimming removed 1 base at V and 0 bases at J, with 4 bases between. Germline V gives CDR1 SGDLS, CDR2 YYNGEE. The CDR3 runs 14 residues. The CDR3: CASSVQSNTGELFF. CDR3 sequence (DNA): TGTGCCAGCAGCGTACAGTCGAACACCGGGGAGCTGTTTTTT.

The CDR3 reads CASSPPAGQPQHF. The CDR3, as DNA: TGTGCCAGTAGTCCCCCCGCGGGGCAGCCCCAGCATTTT. The chain uses TRBV19 and TRBJ1-5; no definite D call. Germline lookup yields CDR1 LNHDA and CDR2 SQIVND (reference sequence). Deletions cut 5 bases from V and 7 bases from J, with 12 bases between. The CDR3 has 13 residues.

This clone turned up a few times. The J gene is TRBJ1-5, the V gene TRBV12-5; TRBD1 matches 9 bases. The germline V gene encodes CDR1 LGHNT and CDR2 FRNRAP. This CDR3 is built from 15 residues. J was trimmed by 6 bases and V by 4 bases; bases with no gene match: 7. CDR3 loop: CASGSAGQGGQPQHF. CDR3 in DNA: TGTGCTAGTGGTTCGGCGGGACAGGGCGGTCAGCCCCAGCATTTT. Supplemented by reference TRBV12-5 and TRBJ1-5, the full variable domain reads DARVTQTPRHKVTEMGQEVTMRCQPILGHNTVFWYRQTMMQGLELLAYFRNRAPLDDSGMPKDRFSAEMPDATLATLKIQPSEPRDSAVYFCASGSAGQGGQPQHFGDGTRLSIL.